The clone carrying this T cell receptor (beta chain) was observed a handful of times. Its target is unknown. These data originate in a study of cytomegalovirus exposure and HLA in healthy donors. Study-wide results and limits: Common viral pathogens were later found to be apparently linked to several of the most significant clusters. Productive status was seen about 90% or about 30% of the time for most TCR beta V segments in an earlier analysis.

Germline CDR1 and CDR2: LNHDA and SQIVND (reference sequence). This CDR3 spans 15 amino acids. V lost 2 bases to trimming and J lost 8 bases; unmatched junction nucleotides: 5. The PCR had 60 Vbeta and 13 Jbeta primers. Sequenced by immunoSEQ multiplex PCR; TCRdb stores in-frame clones only, minus some. Among 60,000 to 85,000 clones listed, about 78% were seen once. This TCR came from a man between 40 and 49 years old in good health and CMV-seronegative. Sequencing input: PBMCs. The chain recombines TRBV19 with TRBJ1-4; 10 positions match TRBD1. The CDR3 region is CASSIWGQGREKLFF. In nucleotides, the CDR3 is TGTGCCAGTAGTATATGGGGACAGGGGCGAGAAAAACTGTTTTTT. The whole variable domain, filled in from reference TRBV19 and TRBJ1-4, reads DGGITQSPKYLFRKEGQNVTLSCEQNLNHDAMYWYRQDPGQGLRLIYYSQIVNDFQKGDIAEGYSVSREKKESFPLTVTSAQKNPTAFYLCASSIWGQGREKLFFGSGTQLSVL.